The 22 T cell receptor beta chains below were found in one sample sequenced in a study of blood T cell repertoires in COVID-19. TCRdb keeps only in-frame clones here, not all; method: immunoSEQ multiplex PCR. In the table there are some 250,000 clones, 70% to 90% of which are singletons. The sample comprised peripheral blood. All receptors derive from a woman aged 70-85 years with active or convalescent COVID-19.

This clone appeared a single time. DNA of the CDR3: TGTGCCAGCAGTTACTCGGATGGGGCCTATGGCTACACCTTC. Translated: CASSYSDGAYGYTF. J is TRBJ1-2 and V is TRBV6-5; possibly TRBD1 for D (5 bases). Trimming stripped 0 bases from V and 4 bases from J, with 9 bases between. Looked up from germline, CDR1 is MNHEY and CDR2 is SVGAGI. The CDR3 extends over 14 amino acids.

This chain connects TRBV19 to TRBJ2-1, with 11 nucleotides matching TRBD2. The CDR3 extends over 16 amino acids. Unmatched junction bases numbered 9, after V lost 5 bases and J lost 6 bases. CDR1 is LNHDA, CDR2 SQIVND, per germline (reference sequence). In DNA form, the CDR3 reads TGTGCCAGTAGTGTGCTAGCGGGGGGCCATGGCAATGAGCAGTTCTTC. This sequence encodes CASSVLAGGHGNEQFF.

The chain has TRBV5-1 and TRBJ2-1, with 10 bases lining up with TRBD2. CDR3 length equals 15 residues. The ends lost 5 bases at V and 6 bases at J; junction bases unmatched: 8. Germline CDR1 is SGHRS and CDR2 is YFSETQ. The CDR3 is CASSWTSGTFNEQFF. The CDR3 DNA is TGCGCCAGCAGTTGGACTAGCGGCACTTTCAATGAGCAGTTCTTC.

The chain combines TRBV5-1 with TRBJ1-1, with a tentative D call TRBD1 (5 bases). The CDR3 is made up of 15 amino acids. Germline-derived CDR1 and CDR2 are SGHRS and YFSETQ. The V gene lost 0 bases and the J gene lost 1 base, with 10 bases spanning the gap. CDR3 in DNA: TGCGCCAGCAGCTTGGGAGACAGCTGGAACACTGAAGCTTTCTTT. Its protein is CASSLGDSWNTEAFF.

This chain connects TRBV7-6 to TRBJ1-6, with no clear D. CDR1 is SGHVS and CDR2 is FNYEAQ in the germline V gene. The CDR3 spans 18 residues. V lost 3 bases, J lost 4 bases, and 19 bases lay in between. The CDR3 DNA is TGTGCCAGCAGCTTTCAGGATGGCCCCCGGTTTTATAATTCACCCCTCCACTTT. Encoded protein: CASSFQDGPRFYNSPLHF.

The rearrangement joins TRBV7-2 to TRBJ1-2; 11 bases map to TRBD1. Trimming at V came to 4 bases and at J to 7 bases, leaving 14 bases not matched to a gene. Germline V gives CDR1 SGHTA, CDR2 FQGNSA. This CDR3 region has 17 residues. The CDR3 region has the DNA TGTGCCAGCAGCTCGGTAAGCCTCGGACAGGGGGCTGGTGGCTACACCTTC. It yields the protein CASSSVSLGQGAGGYTF.

This chain connects TRBV18 to TRBJ1-1; a possible D gene is TRBD1 (6 bases). CDR3 length equals 17 residues. In germline, CDR1 is KGHSH, CDR2 LQKENI. V was cut by 0 bases and J by 5 bases, with 19 bases left in between. The CDR3 spells CASSPPEQGLRTTEAFF. In DNA form, the CDR3 reads TGTGCCAGCTCACCACCGGAGCAGGGGCTACGGACGACTGAAGCTTTCTTT.

The chain has TRBV2 and TRBJ2-2; 7 bases match TRBD1. V was pared by 4 bases and J by 5 bases, with 7 bases of the junction left unmatched. There are 15 residues in the CDR3. Germline V lookup: CDR1 SNHLY, CDR2 FYNNEI. DNA for the CDR3: TGTGCCAGCAGTGTAGGACAGGACCTAACCGGGGAGCTGTTTTTT. Protein product: CASSVGQDLTGELFF.

The CDR3 spells CASSLTTGGGRSNSPLHF. The DNA for the CDR3 is TGTGCCAGCAGCCTTACAACAGGGGGTGGTCGAAGTAATTCACCCCTCCACTTT. The chain employs TRBV4-2 and TRBJ1-6; TRBD1 matches 8 bases. The germline V gene has CDR1 LGHNA and CDR2 YNFKEQ. The CDR3 totals 18 residues. With V trimmed by 4 bases and J by 6 bases, 14 bases remained unmatched.

In nucleotides, the CDR3 is TGTGCCAGCAGCTCCCTCGGCGGGGGGGCCTCAGAGACCCAGTACTTC. It is translated as CASSSLGGGASETQYF. The chain has TRBV5-4 and TRBJ2-5, with 9 bases lining up with TRBD2. Germline CDR1 reads SGHNT; CDR2 reads YYREEE (reference sequence). The CDR3 has 16 amino acids. V was pared by 3 bases and J by 4 bases, with 10 bases of the junction left unmatched.

The chain links TRBV7-9 to TRBJ1-2; TRBD1 is a possible D gene (5 bases). Germline V gives CDR1 SEHNR, CDR2 FQNEAQ (reference sequence). The CDR3 consists of 14 residues. V dropped 5 bases and J dropped 4 bases, with 14 bases sitting between them. CDR3 nucleotides: TGTGCCAGCAGCCATACCTCACAGGCCTATGGCTACACCTTC. It is translated as CASSHTSQAYGYTF.

V and J are TRBV6-6 and TRBJ2-3; 12 nucleotides align to TRBD2. The CDR3 spans 13 residues. The germline V gene has CDR1 MNHNY and CDR2 SVGAGI (reference sequence). V gave up 7 bases and J gave up 4 bases; unmatched junction bases: 0. CDR3 protein: CASTSGGADTQYF. DNA of the CDR3: TGTGCCAGCACTAGCGGGGGGGCAGATACGCAGTATTTT.

V is TRBV3-1 (or the pseudogene TRBV3-2) and J is TRBJ1-1, with 7 bases fitting TRBD1. After removal of 4 bases from V and 11 bases from J, the junction contained 4 bases not matched to a gene. CDR1 LGHDT and CDR2 YNNKEL come from the germline V gene (reference sequence). The CDR3 extends over 11 amino acids. The CDR3 bases are TGTGCCAGCAGCCGAGACAGGGATGCTTTCTTT. Translating it yields CASSRDRDAFF.

This chain uses TRBV2 with TRBJ2-7; D gene uncertain. Germline CDR1 reads SNHLY; CDR2 reads FYNNEI. V lost 7 bases to trimming and J lost 2 bases, with 12 bases between them. The CDR3 contains 13 residues. CDR3 residues: CASNPRPAYEQYF. The CDR3 DNA is TGTGCCAGCAATCCCCGTCCAGCCTACGAGCAGTACTTC.

This clone has a handful of counts. V and J are TRBV2 and TRBJ1-3, with D unresolved. Germline values: CDR1 SNHLY, CDR2 FYNNEI. Trimming took 7 bases from V and 3 from J, leaving 13 bases between them. The CDR3 length is 14 residues. Here the CDR3 DNA reads TGTGCCAGCAAGGACTTGACGGGTGGAAACACCATATATTTT. This translates into CASKDLTGGNTIYF.

The V call is TRBV5-1, the J call TRBJ1-6; 7 nucleotides align to TRBD1. Germline values: CDR1 SGHRS, CDR2 YFSETQ. V shed 4 bases, J shed 6 bases, and the junction held 4 bases outside the gene matches. This CDR3 comprises 14 residues. The chain's CDR3 is CASSGQGGNSPLHF. The CDR3 nucleotides are TGCGCCAGCAGCGGGCAGGGGGGTAATTCACCCCTCCACTTT.

The chain has TRBV5-1 and TRBJ1-2, with 9 bases matching TRBD1. This CDR3 is 17 amino acids long. Per germline, CDR1 SGHRS and CDR2 YFSETQ. V lost 0 bases to trimming and J lost 5 bases; unmatched junction nucleotides: 11. Here the CDR3 reads CASSLAPATGGGYGYTF. The CDR3 DNA follows: TGCGCCAGCAGCTTGGCGCCAGCGACAGGGGGAGGGTATGGCTACACCTTC.

The chain is built from TRBV5-5 and TRBJ1-1; tentative D call: TRBD1 (5 bases). Between the trimmed V and J ends, which lost 4 bases and 3 bases, there was a span of 25 bases. This CDR3 comprises 18 residues. Germline loops: CDR1 SGHKS, CDR2 YYEKEE (reference sequence). The CDR3 region has the DNA TGTGCCAGCAGCGTGGCGGGGGGAGTACAGACCGACCACACTGAAGCTTTCTTT. This gives the protein CASSVAGGVQTDHTEAFF.

The rearrangement uses TRBV7-3 and TRBJ2-2, with 7 bases fitting TRBD1. Germline lookup yields CDR1 SGHTA and CDR2 FQGTGA. The junction had 3 bases not matched to a gene; V was cut back by 5 bases and J by 3 bases. The CDR3 spans 14 residues. CDR3 region: CASSATGYTGELFF. The CDR3 region has the DNA TGTGCCAGCAGCGCGACAGGGTACACCGGGGAGCTGTTTTTT.

This clone has only one observation. The V and J genes are TRBV5-1 and TRBJ2-3; D possibly corresponds to TRBD2 (7 bases). Germline CDR1 SGHRS, CDR2 YFSETQ. The length of the CDR3 is 18 residues. The V end was cut by 4 bases, the J end by 2 bases, with 23 bases between. DNA of the CDR3: TGCGCCAGCAGCCCTCCGGAGGGGGGGCGTAAAGACACAGATACGCAGTATTTT. Protein: CASSPPEGGRKDTDTQYF.

The J gene is TRBJ1-3, the V gene TRBV6-5, with a tentative D call TRBD1 (6 bases). Germline V gene sequence: CDR1 MNHEY, CDR2 SVGAGI. The CDR3 is made up of 12 amino acids. V shed 7 bases and J shed 4 bases, with 8 bases lying between them. CDR3 in DNA: TGTGCCAGCATAACAGGGGGAAACACCATATATTTT. This translates into CASITGGNTIYF.

This clone was seen a handful of times. The chain is built from TRBV6-2 or TRBV6-3 and TRBJ2-1, with no clear D. V was clipped by 4 bases and J by 5 bases, with 6 bases between them. The V gene's germline CDR1 is MNHEY and CDR2 SVGEGT. The CDR3 consists of 12 residues. The CDR3 nucleotides read TGTGCCAGCAGTTTAGGAGACAATGAGCAGTTCTTC. This encodes CASSLGDNEQFF.